This T cell receptor (beta chain) was sequenced in a study of blood T cell repertoires in COVID-19. Study context: PBMCs, B-cell-depleted T cells, or T cells were the source of the cDNA or gDNA that made up the material.

Trimming at V came to 3 bases and at J to 7 bases, leaving 15 bases not matched to a gene. Germline V lookup: CDR1 SGHRS, CDR2 YFSETQ. CDR3 size: 16 residues. Seattle cases were enrolled at active infection and followed longitudinally. Original analysis: Amplification of reference gene primers provided the estimated nucleated cell counts. The data were produced by immunoSEQ multiplex PCR, yet TCRdb's version contains in-frame clones alone and is incomplete. V and J calls plus clone size are reproduced from that table; the DNA served to infer D and trimming. Of over 15,000 clones in the sample, about 88% were seen once.

This TCR derives from a woman over 75 with COVID-19, enrolled during active disease. This chain connects TRBV5-1 to TRBJ2-7; TRBD2 matches 8 bases. Sequencing used peripheral blood. CDR3 residues: CASSYGNGGAEDEQYF. The CDR3 DNA sequence: TGCGCCAGCAGCTATGGGAACGGGGGGGCAGAGGATGAGCAGTACTTC.